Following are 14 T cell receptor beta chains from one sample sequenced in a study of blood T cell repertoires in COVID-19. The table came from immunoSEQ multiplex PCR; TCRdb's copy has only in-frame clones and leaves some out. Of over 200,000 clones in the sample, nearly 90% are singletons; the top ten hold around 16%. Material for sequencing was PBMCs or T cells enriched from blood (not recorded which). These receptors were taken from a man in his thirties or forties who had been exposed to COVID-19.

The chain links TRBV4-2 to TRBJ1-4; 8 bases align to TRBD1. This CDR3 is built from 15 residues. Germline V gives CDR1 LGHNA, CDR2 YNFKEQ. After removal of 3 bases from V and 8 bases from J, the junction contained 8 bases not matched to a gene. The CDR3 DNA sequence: TGTGCCAGCAGCCAGACCACAGGGGGTAGAGAAAAACTGTTTTTT. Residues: CASSQTTGGREKLFF.

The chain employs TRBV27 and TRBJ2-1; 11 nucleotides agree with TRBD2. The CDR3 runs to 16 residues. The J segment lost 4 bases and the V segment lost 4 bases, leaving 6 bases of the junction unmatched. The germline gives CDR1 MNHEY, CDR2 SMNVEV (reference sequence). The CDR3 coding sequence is TGTGCCAGCAGTTCGAGGACTAGCGGGTGGTACAATGAGCAGTTCTTC. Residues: CASSSRTSGWYNEQFF.

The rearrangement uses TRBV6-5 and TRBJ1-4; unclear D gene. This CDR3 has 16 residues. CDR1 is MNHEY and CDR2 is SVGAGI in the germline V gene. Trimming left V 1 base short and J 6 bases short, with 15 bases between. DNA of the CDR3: TGTGCCAGCAGTTACTTGACTGGGAGGAAGGATGAAAAACTGTTTTTT. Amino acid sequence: CASSYLTGRKDEKLFF.

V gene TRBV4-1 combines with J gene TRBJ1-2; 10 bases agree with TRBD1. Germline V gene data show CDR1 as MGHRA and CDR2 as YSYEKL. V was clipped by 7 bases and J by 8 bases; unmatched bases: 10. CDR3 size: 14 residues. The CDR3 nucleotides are TGCGCCAGCAAGAGACAGGGGGCAGTAGAGGGCTACACCTTC. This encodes CASKRQGAVEGYTF.

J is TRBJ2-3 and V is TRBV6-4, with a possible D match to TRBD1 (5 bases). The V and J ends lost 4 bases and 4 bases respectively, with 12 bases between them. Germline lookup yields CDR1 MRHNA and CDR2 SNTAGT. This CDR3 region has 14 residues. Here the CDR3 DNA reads TGTGCCAGCAGTGTAGGCAGGGAATCAGATACGCAGTATTTT. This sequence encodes CASSVGRESDTQYF.

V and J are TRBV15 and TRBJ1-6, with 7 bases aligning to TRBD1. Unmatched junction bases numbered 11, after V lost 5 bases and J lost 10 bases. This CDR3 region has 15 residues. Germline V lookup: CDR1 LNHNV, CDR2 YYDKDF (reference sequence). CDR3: CATSGRDRTGSPLHF. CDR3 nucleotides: TGTGCCACCAGCGGAAGGGACAGAACGGGATCACCCCTCCACTTT.

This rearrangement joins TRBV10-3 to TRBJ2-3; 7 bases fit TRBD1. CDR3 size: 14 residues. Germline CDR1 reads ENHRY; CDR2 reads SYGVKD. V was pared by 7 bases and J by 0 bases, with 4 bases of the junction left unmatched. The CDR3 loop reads CAITQGVSTDTQYF. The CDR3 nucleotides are TGTGCCATCACCCAGGGGGTGAGCACAGATACGCAGTATTTT.

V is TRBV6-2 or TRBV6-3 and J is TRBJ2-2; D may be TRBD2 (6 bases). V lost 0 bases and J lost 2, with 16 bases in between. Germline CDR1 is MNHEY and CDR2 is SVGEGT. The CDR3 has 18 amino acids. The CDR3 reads CASSYSTRSGVNTGELFF. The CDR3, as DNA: TGTGCCAGCAGTTACTCGACTAGAAGCGGAGTTAACACCGGGGAGCTGTTTTTT.

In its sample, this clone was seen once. The CDR3 bases are TGTGCTAGTGGTTTTGACAGGTCAACAGGGGGCTCTGAGCAGTTCTTC. Residues: CASGFDRSTGGSEQFF. The V call is TRBV12-5, the J call TRBJ2-1, with 9 bases aligning to TRBD1. The germline gives CDR1 LGHNT, CDR2 FRNRAP. This CDR3 spans 16 amino acids. With 3 bases clipped from V and 9 bases from J, the junction kept 12 bases outside the gene matches.

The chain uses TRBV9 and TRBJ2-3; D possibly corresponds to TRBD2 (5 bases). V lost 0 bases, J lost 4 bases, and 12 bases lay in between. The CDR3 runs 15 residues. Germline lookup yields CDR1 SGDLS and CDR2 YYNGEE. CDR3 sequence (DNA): TGTGCCAGCAGCGTAGAAGGGTTTAGCGCAGATACGCAGTATTTT. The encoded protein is CASSVEGFSADTQYF.

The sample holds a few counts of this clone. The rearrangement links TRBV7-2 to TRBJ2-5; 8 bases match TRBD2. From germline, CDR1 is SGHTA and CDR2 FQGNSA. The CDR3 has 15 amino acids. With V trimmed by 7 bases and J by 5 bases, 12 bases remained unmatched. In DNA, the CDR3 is TGTGCCAGCACCCGGCAAGCGGGGGCTCCGGAGACCCAGTACTTC. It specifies CASTRQAGAPETQYF.

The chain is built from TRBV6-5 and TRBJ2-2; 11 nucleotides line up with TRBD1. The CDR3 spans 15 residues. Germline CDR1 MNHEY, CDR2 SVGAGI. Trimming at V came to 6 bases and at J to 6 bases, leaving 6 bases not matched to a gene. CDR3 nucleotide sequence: TGTGCCAGCAGCGGGGACAGGGGGTTGTCCGGGGAGCTGTTTTTT. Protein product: CASSGDRGLSGELFF.

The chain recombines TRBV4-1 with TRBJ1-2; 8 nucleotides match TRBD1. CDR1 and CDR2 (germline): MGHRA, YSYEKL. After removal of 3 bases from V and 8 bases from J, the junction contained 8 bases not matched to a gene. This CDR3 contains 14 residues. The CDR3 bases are TGCGCCAGCAGCCACATACAGGGGGTCGACGGCTACACCTTC. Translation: CASSHIQGVDGYTF.

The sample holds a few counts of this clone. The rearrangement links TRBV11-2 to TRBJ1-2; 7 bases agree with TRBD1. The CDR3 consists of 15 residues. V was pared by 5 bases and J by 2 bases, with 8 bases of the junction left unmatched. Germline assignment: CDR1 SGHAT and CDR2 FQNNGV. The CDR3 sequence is CASSIQGYGNYGYTF. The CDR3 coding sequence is TGTGCCAGCAGCATACAGGGGTATGGGAACTATGGCTACACCTTC.